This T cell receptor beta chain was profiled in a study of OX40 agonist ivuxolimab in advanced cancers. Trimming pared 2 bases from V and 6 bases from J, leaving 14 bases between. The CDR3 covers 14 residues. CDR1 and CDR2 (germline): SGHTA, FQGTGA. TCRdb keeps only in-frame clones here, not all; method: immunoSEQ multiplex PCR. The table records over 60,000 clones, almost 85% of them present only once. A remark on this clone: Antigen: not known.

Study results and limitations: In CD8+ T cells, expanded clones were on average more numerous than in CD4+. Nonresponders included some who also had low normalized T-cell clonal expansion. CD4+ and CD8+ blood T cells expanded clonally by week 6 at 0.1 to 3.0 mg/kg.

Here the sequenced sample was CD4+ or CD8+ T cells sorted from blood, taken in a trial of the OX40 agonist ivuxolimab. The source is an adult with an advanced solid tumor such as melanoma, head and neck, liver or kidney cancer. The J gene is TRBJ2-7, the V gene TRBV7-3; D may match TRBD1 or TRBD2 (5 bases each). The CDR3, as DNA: TGTGCCAGCAGCTTAGGGCTCGTCGGGACCGAGCAGTACTTC. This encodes CASSLGLVGTEQYF.